The 8 T cell receptor beta chains reported below all come from one sample, sequenced in a study of tumor and adjacent non-tumor tissue in lung cancer (dated by TCRdb to about 2018). The library came from multiplex PCR. The listed sequencing device is Illumina HiSeq 2500. TCRbeta libraries were constructed through three rounds of nested PCR with primers (Table S4) according to protocols modified from ARM-PCR. The public reads were run again by TCRdb, first through fastp at Q25 and then through MiXCR, and only productive beta chains were kept. When rows share a CDR3 protein, they turn into one entry using the most common DNA and genes. The sample table holds about 140,000 distinct CDR3 sequences, of which around 65% were seen once. The ten largest clones take up about 20% of the sample. RNA was extracted from bulk unsorted tissue and checked for quality with a NanoDrop ND-1000 and an Agilent 2100. Material for sequencing was lung tumor tissue. The receptors stem from a man in his sixties with small cell lung cancer.

A word on this clonotype: Relative to the germline gene, one junction end is altered; a read error may explain this. The chain links TRBV5-4 to TRBJ1-2, with D possibly TRBD1 on 5 matching bases. The length of the CDR3 is 14 residues. Germline CDR1 and CDR2: SGHNT and YYREEE (reference sequence). The CDR3 DNA reads as TGTGCCTGCAGCTTGTCGGGACGATACCATGGCTACACCTTC. Translated: CACSLSGRYHGYTF.

There are a few counts of this clonotype. The CDR3 here is CSARDRVGLAGGRPDTQYF. As DNA, the CDR3 is TGCAGTGCTAGAGATCGTGTAGGACTAGCGGGAGGGCGCCCAGATACGCAGTATTTT. This sequence joins TRBV20-1 and TRBJ2-3, with TRBD2 matching over 15 bases. Germline loops: CDR1 DFQATT, CDR2 SNEGSKA (reference sequence). With 0 bases clipped from V and 4 bases from J, the junction kept 11 bases outside the gene matches. There are 19 residues in the CDR3.

This clonotype was seen only once. A much larger clone lies one base from this, so it may be a read error. The chain carries TRBV20-1 and TRBJ2-7, with 8 bases aligning to TRBD1. The V segment lost 3 bases and the J segment 3 bases; nucleotides outside the gene matches: 4. Germline CDR1 is DFQATT and CDR2 is SNEGSKA (reference sequence). There are 13 residues in the CDR3. CDR3 protein: CSASRGQDYEQYF. CDR3 nucleotides: TGCAGTGCTAGCCGGGGACAGGACTACGAGCAGTACTTC.

This clonotype was counted a few times. An end of the junction differs from the germline gene, which may be a read error. V and J are TRBV6-1 and TRBJ1-4, with unresolved D. The CDR3 totals 13 residues. Germline-derived CDR1 and CDR2 are MNHNS and SASEGT. DNA of the CDR3: TGTGCCAGCTGTGAACGGCCGGAGGAAAAACTGTTTTTT. Translating it yields CASCERPEEKLFF.

The genes are TRBV12-3 or TRBV12-4 and TRBJ2-1, with 8 bases that match TRBD2. Trimming removed 4 bases from V and 8 bases from J; junction bases left unmatched: 7. CDR3 size: 14 residues. The CDR3 sequence: CASSYSGRKYEQFF. CDR3 bases: TGTGCCAGCAGTTACAGCGGGAGAAAGTATGAGCAGTTCTTC.

Details on this clonotype: Being one base from a much bigger clone, this may be a read error. The rearrangement links TRBV20-1 to TRBJ2-1; tentatively, D is TRBD2 (6 bases). There are 12 residues in the CDR3. CDR1 and CDR2 (germline): DFQATT, SNEGSKA (reference sequence). This CDR3 reads CSALLATTEQSF. The CDR3 region has the DNA TGCAGTGCTTTACTAGCCACCACTGAGCAGTCCTTC.

As to this clonotype: A read error may account for a junction end that differs from germline. This sequence joins TRBV4-1 and TRBJ2-3, with D possibly called TRBD1 or TRBD2 (5 bases each). The CDR3 is made up of 16 amino acids. In germline, CDR1 is MGHRA, CDR2 YSYEKL. For the CDR3, the DNA is TGTGCCAGCAGCCAGCTTGGGAGCCCTCTCACAGGTACGCGGTATTTT. It yields the protein CASSQLGSPLTGTRYF.

For this clonotype: At one boundary the junction diverges from the germline segment, which might be a read error. The chain is built from TRBV11-2 and TRBJ2-1; maybe TRBD2 (6 bases). Germline V gene lookup returns CDR1 SGHAT and CDR2 FQNNGV. This CDR3 has 12 residues. CDR3 DNA sequence: TGTCCCAGCAGCTTAGCTGGGACTCTGCAGTTCTTC. Its translation: CPSSLAGTLQFF.